The 7 T cell receptor beta chains reported below all come from one sample, sequenced in a study of blood T cell repertoires in COVID-19. Repertoires were generated with immunoSEQ multiplex PCR, while TCRdb's copy carries only in-frame clones and drops some. The table shows about 280,000 clones, with roughly 89% occurring only once. The source material was peripheral blood. The receptors derive from a man aged 40-49 years with acute or convalescent COVID-19.

CDR3 loop: CASSFKGGPYTDTQYF. CDR3 bases: TGTGCCAGCAGCTTTAAGGGGGGGCCTTACACAGATACGCAGTATTTT. The rearrangement links TRBV7-2 to TRBJ2-3; tentative D call: TRBD2 (7 bases). Trimming stripped 3 bases from V and 2 bases from J, with 15 bases between. This CDR3 is built from 16 residues. The germline CDR1 and CDR2 sequences are SGHTA and FQGNSA.

This clone was recorded a few times. This chain connects TRBV15 to TRBJ1-2; 11 bases line up with TRBD1. The J segment lost 8 bases and the V segment lost 0 bases, leaving 11 bases of the junction unmatched. The CDR3 has 17 amino acids. Germline lookup yields CDR1 LNHNV and CDR2 YYDKDF (reference sequence). The CDR3 nucleotides are TGTGCCACCAGCAGAGATGGCACCGGGACAGGGGGAGGCGGCTACACCTTC. Protein sequence: CATSRDGTGTGGGGYTF.

This clone has more than one count but fewer than ten. This sequence joins TRBV6-1 and TRBJ1-1; D gene unclear. Trimming removed 1 base from V and 4 bases from J, with 4 bases in between. CDR3 size: 12 residues. CDR1 is MNHNS and CDR2 is SASEGT in the germline V gene. The CDR3 protein is CASSEVGTEAFF. CDR3 DNA sequence: TGTGCCAGCAGTGAAGTCGGCACTGAAGCTTTCTTT.

This clone appeared a single time. V gene TRBV28 combines with J gene TRBJ1-3; D unclear. V was clipped by 4 bases and J by 4 bases, with 17 bases between them. The CDR3 has 16 residues. Germline V gene lookup returns CDR1 MDHEN and CDR2 SYDVKM. CDR3 nucleotide sequence: TGTGCCAGCAGTTCCGGCGGGTCCTTACGAGGAAACACCATATATTTT. The encoded protein is CASSSGGSLRGNTIYF. Variable domain in full (rest from reference TRBV28 and TRBJ1-3): DVKVTQSSRYLVKRTGEKVFLECVQDMDHENMFWYRQDPGLGLRLIYFSYDVKMKEKGDIPEGYSVSREKKERFSLILESASTNQTSMYLCASSSGGSLRGNTIYFGEGSWLTVV.

The chain couples TRBV10-3 to TRBJ1-6, with 9 bases fitting TRBD1. Germline values: CDR1 ENHRY, CDR2 SYGVKD. The CDR3 runs 16 residues. V lost 6 bases, J lost 7 bases, and 10 bases stayed unmatched. The CDR3 region has the DNA TGTGCCATCAGAAGAACAGGGGGCGCTGGGAATTCACCCCTCCACTTT. Its translation: CAIRRTGGAGNSPLHF.

This chain connects TRBV20-1 to TRBJ2-7; D call uncertain. In germline, CDR1 is DFQATT, CDR2 SNEGSKA (reference sequence). The CDR3 is 10 amino acids. With 6 bases removed from V and 4 bases from J, the gap between germline ends came to 7 bases. The CDR3 sequence: CSAAEYEQYF. In DNA form, the CDR3 reads TGCAGTGCAGCCGAGTACGAGCAGTACTTC.

V gene TRBV29-1 combines with J gene TRBJ2-7; 10 bases agree with TRBD1. The V gene's germline CDR1 is SQVTM and CDR2 ANQGSEA. The length of the CDR3 is 15 residues. Germline trimming cut 0 bases from V and 3 bases from J; bases unmatched to any gene: 5. CDR3 protein: CSVEEEDRGIYEQYF. The CDR3 region has the DNA TGCAGCGTTGAAGAGGAGGACAGGGGGATCTACGAGCAGTACTTC.